This T cell receptor beta chain was retrieved from a study of blood T cell repertoires in COVID-19. Study-wide context: The United States, Italy and Spain supplied acute and convalescent COVID-19 samples. In each case, the material was cDNA or gDNA derived from T cells, B-cell-depleted T cells, or PBMCs.

The authors' processing: Amplification from reference gene primers served as the basis for estimated nucleated cell counts. TCRdb keeps only in-frame clones here, not all; method: immunoSEQ multiplex PCR. From that table come the V and J calls and clone size; the DNA was used to work out D and trimming. Seen here are under 200,000 clones, roughly 86% observed once, and the top ten hold 6% to 7.5%. Germline V gene sequence: CDR1 KGHSH, CDR2 LQKENI. The trim removed 3 bases at V and 4 bases at J, leaving 5 bases unmatched. The CDR3 loop spans 14 amino acids. This clone was counted a single time. This TCR came from an elderly woman in a cohort sampled during active or convalescent COVID-19. The sample taken for sequencing was peripheral blood. The chain recombines TRBV18 with TRBJ2-7; TRBD1 aligns across 8 bases. The CDR3 loop is CASSPGTGMYEQYV. The CDR3 DNA reads as TGTGCCAGCTCACCCGGGACAGGCATGTACGAGCAGTACGTC.